This TCR beta chain was captured in a study of pediatric ulcerative colitis. Up to 500,000 reads were sequenced per sample. Produced via immunoSEQ multiplex PCR; TCRdb's table is partial and in-frame only. The sample has approximately 60,000 clones; roughly 90% are singletons. Blood was drawn at the time of colonoscopy. CDR3 size: 12 residues. Germline-derived CDR1 and CDR2 are LGHNT and FRNRAP. Trimming took off 7 bases at V and 3 bases at J, with 8 bases between the two ends. Notes on the study in general: Substantially fewer templates came from two patients' blood samples. A couple of rectal CDR3 clonotypes occurred in all ulcerative colitis patients.

In the case of this clone: The target antigen is unknown.

The sample comprised blood. The genes are TRBV12-5 and TRBJ2-3; D gene uncertain. The receptor's source is a boy younger than 18 with severe ulcerative colitis. The CDR3 DNA reads TGTGCTAGTGCCCGGCCGACAGATACGCAGTATTTT. Translation gives CASARPTDTQYF.